The 14 T cell receptor beta chains reported below all come from one sample, sequenced in a study of T cell responses to AZD1222 COVID-19 vaccine. The table came from immunoSEQ multiplex PCR; TCRdb's copy has only in-frame clones and leaves some out. This sample has about 140,000 clones, with approximately 93% found just once. The input for sequencing was peripheral blood, taken after recovery from COVID-19. The receptors were gathered from an adult who had recovered from COVID-19.

The gene calls are TRBV7-9 and TRBJ2-7; D gene ambiguous. This CDR3 contains 16 residues. V was clipped by 0 bases and J by 2 bases, with 14 bases between them. The germline V gene encodes CDR1 SEHNR and CDR2 FQNEAQ (reference sequence). The CDR3 sequence is CASSLATGPYTYEQYF. CDR3 nucleotide sequence: TGTGCCAGCAGCTTAGCCACCGGGCCTTATACCTACGAGCAGTACTTC.

V and J are TRBV27 and TRBJ2-7; 9 nucleotides line up with TRBD1. The CDR3 totals 16 residues. Germline V CDR1 and CDR2: MNHEY, SMNVEV (reference sequence). V was pared by 3 bases and J by 3 bases, with 9 bases of the junction left unmatched. The CDR3 protein is CASSFGRTGEGYEQYF. The CDR3, as DNA: TGTGCCAGCAGTTTCGGTCGGACAGGGGAGGGCTACGAGCAGTACTTC.

This clone was observed a single time. The CDR3 sequence: CASSFLAGNLQLTDTQYF. The CDR3 nucleotides read TGTGCCAGCAGCTTTCTAGCGGGGAACCTTCAACTCACAGATACGCAGTATTTT. The V gene is TRBV11-2, the J gene TRBJ2-3; 9 bases match TRBD2. V trimming: 3 bases; J trimming: 2 bases; junction bases outside the gene matches: 12. CDR3 size: 18 residues. Germline assignment: CDR1 SGHAT and CDR2 FQNNGV.

V and J are TRBV6-1 and TRBJ1-1, with a possible D match to TRBD1 (5 bases). This CDR3 contains 13 residues. Per the germline V gene, CDR1 is MNHNS and CDR2 is SASEGT. Trimming stripped 5 bases from V and 4 bases from J, with 11 bases between. The CDR3 reads CASSIGRGTEAFF. CDR3 nucleotide sequence: TGTGCCAGCAGTATTGGGAGGGGCACTGAAGCTTTCTTT.

V gene TRBV5-1 combines with J gene TRBJ2-7, with D perhaps TRBD2 (5 bases). CDR3 length equals 15 residues. With 0 bases removed from V and 0 bases from J, the gap between germline ends came to 10 bases. The germline gives CDR1 SGHRS, CDR2 YFSETQ. The CDR3 region is CASSLAASFSYEQYF. CDR3 bases: TGCGCCAGCAGCTTGGCCGCTAGCTTCTCCTACGAGCAGTACTTC. Full variable domain (remainder filled in from reference TRBV5-1 and TRBJ2-7): KAGVTQTPRYLIKTRGQQVTLSCSPISGHRSVSWYQQTPGQGLQFLFEYFSETQRNKGNFPGRFSGRQFSNSRSEMNVSTLELGDSALYLCASSLAASFSYEQYFGPGTRLTVT.

The chain links TRBV24-1 to TRBJ2-7; 7 nucleotides agree with TRBD2. Losses at the gene ends were 5 bases for V and 0 bases for J; bases not matched to a gene: 3. Germline values: CDR1 KGHDR, CDR2 SFDVKD. The CDR3 length is 14 residues. The CDR3 region is CATSVGGSSYEQYF. CDR3 nucleotides: TGTGCCACCAGTGTCGGCGGGAGCTCCTACGAGCAGTACTTC.

This chain connects TRBV6-5 to TRBJ1-1, with D possibly matching TRBD1 (5 bases). The V gene's germline CDR1 is MNHEY and CDR2 SVGAGI. The CDR3 has 15 residues. Trimming left V 0 bases short and J 1 base short, with 9 bases between. Written as DNA, the CDR3 is TGTGCCAGCAGTTACTCCGGGGCAGGGAACACTGAAGCTTTCTTT. Translation gives CASSYSGAGNTEAFF.

This CDR3 is CASSLDGGRAREKLFF. Here the CDR3 DNA reads TGTGCCAGCAGCTTAGACGGCGGCAGGGCCCGCGAAAAACTGTTTTTT. V gene TRBV7-2 combines with J gene TRBJ1-4; possibly TRBD1 for D (5 bases). CDR3 length: 16 residues. V was clipped by 1 base and J by 8 bases, with 17 bases between them. Germline assignment: CDR1 SGHTA and CDR2 FQGNSA.

The DNA of the CDR3 is TGTGCCAGCTCACCGGTCGGGACAGACTATGGCTACACCTTC. Residues: CASSPVGTDYGYTF. The V call is TRBV18, the J call TRBJ1-2; 7 bases fit TRBD1. The CDR3 spans 14 residues. CDR1 and CDR2 (germline): KGHSH, LQKENI. V lost 3 bases and J lost 3; bases outside the gene matches: 4. Looking up the rest from reference TRBV18 and TRBJ1-2 gives the full variable domain: NAGVMQNPRHLVRRRGQEARLRCSPMKGHSHVYWYRQLPEEGLKFMVYLQKENIIDESGMPKERFSAEFPKEGPSILRIQQVVRGDSAAYFCASSPVGTDYGYTFGSGTRLTVV.

The V and J genes are TRBV7-3 and TRBJ2-2; maybe TRBD1 (5 bases). V shed 2 bases and J shed 0 bases, with 10 bases lying between them. CDR3 length equals 16 residues. In germline, CDR1 is SGHTA, CDR2 FQGTGA. CDR3 nucleotide sequence: TGTGCCAGCAGCTTAGGTGGACATGCGAACACCGGGGAGCTGTTTTTT. It codes for CASSLGGHANTGELFF.

The rearrangement joins TRBV10-3 to TRBJ1-2; no firm D call. The CDR3 spans 12 residues. Trimming took off 6 bases at V and 0 bases at J, with 5 bases between the two ends. Germline V lookup: CDR1 ENHRY, CDR2 SYGVKD. The CDR3 spells CAISKANYGYTF. The CDR3 DNA reads TGTGCCATCAGCAAGGCTAACTATGGCTACACCTTC.

This chain connects TRBV2 to TRBJ1-3, with unresolved D. The V gene lost 7 bases and the J gene lost 6 bases, with 13 bases spanning the gap. The CDR3 is made up of 13 amino acids. Germline V gene lookup returns CDR1 SNHLY and CDR2 FYNNEI. CDR3 residues: CASNGEWTNTIYF. In DNA form, the CDR3 reads TGTGCCAGCAACGGGGAATGGACAAACACCATATATTTT.

The rearrangement links TRBV7-3 to TRBJ2-1; D uncertain. Germline CDR1 and CDR2: SGHTA and FQGTGA. The CDR3 sequence is 15 residues long. Trimming shortened V by 1 base and J by 1 base, and 8 bases separated the two germline ends. CDR3 in DNA: TGTGCCAGCAGCTTAATAAGGAGTTCCTACAATGAGCAGTTCTTC. This sequence encodes CASSLIRSSYNEQFF.

The rearrangement links TRBV19 to TRBJ2-1; the match to TRBD2 covers 7 bases. Germline V lookup: CDR1 LNHDA, CDR2 SQIVND (reference sequence). Losses at the gene ends were 7 bases for V and 7 bases for J; bases not matched to a gene: 10. The CDR3 contains 14 residues. CDR3 DNA: TGTGCCAGTAACAACCGACTAGCCCGGAATGAGCAGTTCTTC. Its protein product is CASNNRLARNEQFF.